The sequence of this T cell receptor (beta chain) was determined in a study of shared clonotypes between healthy human individuals. Study-level results: With several donors compared, 4.5% to 6.5% of naive CD4 clonotypes were shared.

The donors, all of them Caucasian adults, lived in Nashville, Tennessee. Germline V gene lookup returns CDR1 SQVTM and CDR2 ANQGSEA. Trimming left V 7 bases short and J 6 bases short, with 16 bases between. The CDR3 sequence is 13 residues long. Repertoires were generated with immunoSEQ multiplex PCR, while TCRdb's copy carries only in-frame clones and drops some. The repertoire includes about 1 million clones, around four fifths of them detected once, and 1.2% to 1.5% sits in the top ten. Worth noting for this clone: Antigen specificity is unknown.

The sequencing sample was made of memory CD4+ T cells sorted from blood. The subset is: CD45RA-negative fraction. This clonotype was sampled from a man younger than 35 in good health. The V gene is TRBV29-1, the J gene TRBJ1-5; the D gene is possibly TRBD1 (6 bases). CDR3 amino acids: CSASGAQGQPQHF. The CDR3 DNA reads TGCAGCGCCTCAGGGGCCCAAGGTCAGCCCCAGCATTTT.